The 18 T cell receptor beta chains reported below all come from one sample, sequenced in a study of blood T cell repertoires in COVID-19. Method: immunoSEQ multiplex PCR; TCRdb's copy keeps in-frame clones and lacks some. The sample yields around 140,000 clones, 75% to 90% seen once. Sequenced: peripheral blood. The receptors originated from a man aged 45 to 65 with active COVID-19.

J is TRBJ1-5 and V is TRBV5-5; D possibly corresponds to TRBD1 (5 bases). CDR1 and CDR2 (germline): SGHKS, YYEKEE (reference sequence). Deletions cut 1 base from V and 2 bases from J, with 7 bases between. The CDR3 consists of 14 residues. CDR3 region: CASSLTGGNQPQHF. In nucleotides, the CDR3 is TGTGCCAGCAGCTTGACAGGTGGCAATCAGCCCCAGCATTTT.

The chain carries TRBV6-5 and TRBJ1-2; D possibly corresponds to TRBD1 (5 bases). Germline assignment: CDR1 MNHEY and CDR2 SVGAGI. Trimming cost V 2 bases and J 4 bases, with 14 bases left between them. CDR3 length equals 15 residues. The chain's CDR3 is CASSYRPGRVYGYTF. CDR3 nucleotides: TGTGCCAGCAGTTACCGTCCAGGGAGGGTCTATGGCTACACCTTC.

This rearrangement joins TRBV19 to TRBJ2-3; D is possibly TRBD2 (5 bases). The CDR3 sequence is 14 residues long. Trimming took off 7 bases at V and 3 bases at J, with 14 bases between the two ends. Germline CDR1 LNHDA, CDR2 SQIVND (reference sequence). The CDR3 loop reads CASIPRAGTDTQYF. The CDR3 DNA reads as TGTGCCAGTATCCCTCGGGCGGGTACAGATACGCAGTATTTT.

This clone came up a few times. CDR3 nucleotides: TGTGCCAGCAACCTCAGGTTCCTGGATGAAAAACTGTTTTTT. Translation: CASNLRFLDEKLFF. The V call is TRBV2, the J call TRBJ1-4, with D uncertain. The V gene lost 7 bases and the J gene lost 6 bases, with 15 bases spanning the gap. Per the germline V gene, CDR1 is SNHLY and CDR2 is FYNNEI. CDR3 size: 14 residues.

The rearrangement joins TRBV5-6 to TRBJ2-3; 11 bases match TRBD2. V trimming: 0 bases; J trimming: 4 bases; junction bases outside the gene matches: 1. The CDR3 length is 15 residues. Per germline, CDR1 SGHDT and CDR2 YYEEEE. CDR3 in amino acids: CASSLDSGGADTQYF. CDR3 DNA sequence: TGTGCCAGCAGCTTGGATAGCGGGGGGGCAGATACGCAGTATTTT.

This chain links TRBV13 with TRBJ1-4, with D possibly being TRBD1 (6 bases). Germline V gene data show CDR1 as PRHDT and CDR2 as FYEKMQ (reference sequence). This CDR3 comprises 14 residues. The ends were cut back, 5 bases at V and 8 bases at J, with 15 bases in the middle. The CDR3 DNA sequence: TGTGCCAGCAGCCCTAGAGGGGGAAACGAAAAACTGTTTTTT. This translates into CASSPRGGNEKLFF.

The rearrangement links TRBV3-1 (or the pseudogene TRBV3-2) to TRBJ1-4; 9 bases match TRBD1. Germline trimming cut 0 bases from V and 5 bases from J; bases unmatched to any gene: 19. In germline, CDR1 is LGHDT, CDR2 YNNKEL (reference sequence). The CDR3 is 21 amino acids. The chain's CDR3 is CASSQDDAIGGTGPLNEKLFF. Written as DNA, the CDR3 is TGTGCCAGCAGCCAAGATGATGCGATCGGCGGGACAGGGCCTTTAAATGAAAAACTGTTTTTT.

This sequence joins TRBV19 and TRBJ2-2, with 12 positions matching TRBD2. CDR3 length: 19 amino acids. Trimming removed 5 bases from V and 4 bases from J; junction bases left unmatched: 14. Germline V gives CDR1 LNHDA, CDR2 SQIVND (reference sequence). The CDR3 coding sequence is TGTGCCAGTAGTCCGCGTCTACTAGCGGGGGGTTCGGGCACCGGGGAGCTGTTTTTT. It translates to CASSPRLLAGGSGTGELFF.

This clone was counted only a few times. V gene TRBV7-2 combines with J gene TRBJ1-5, with a tentative D call TRBD1 (5 bases). The CDR3 extends over 13 amino acids. Germline assignment: CDR1 SGHTA and CDR2 FQGNSA. The V and J ends lost 5 bases and 7 bases respectively, with 12 bases between them. The CDR3 spells CASSGGEEQPQHF. The CDR3 region has the DNA TGTGCCAGCAGCGGGGGGGAGGAACAGCCCCAGCATTTT.

This clone has a single count. The chain is built from TRBV11-3 and TRBJ1-3; D not resolved. V was cut by 0 bases and J by 0 bases, with 6 bases left in between. The germline V gene encodes CDR1 SGHNT and CDR2 YENEEA. CDR3 length: 15 residues. Here the CDR3 reads CASSLDASSGNTIYF. CDR3 bases: TGTGCCAGCAGCTTAGATGCCAGCTCTGGAAACACCATATATTTT.

The gene calls are TRBV7-8 and TRBJ1-4, with TRBD1 matching over 7 bases. Trimming removed 2 bases from V and 4 bases from J; junction bases left unmatched: 4. The length of the CDR3 is 15 residues. The V gene's germline CDR1 is SGHVS and CDR2 FQNEAQ. This CDR3 reads CASSLSGTDNEKLFF. CDR3 in DNA: TGTGCCAGCAGCTTATCCGGGACAGATAATGAAAAACTGTTTTTT.

This clone was picked up one time. The chain combines TRBV5-1 with TRBJ2-7; 9 positions agree with TRBD2. The CDR3 is made up of 15 amino acids. V shed 4 bases and J 6 bases; nucleotides not matched to a gene: 11. Germline V gene data show CDR1 as SGHRS and CDR2 as YFSETQ. The CDR3, as DNA: TGCGCCAGCAGCGCGGGGACTAGCCGAGATGGCGAGCAGTACTTC. Protein product: CASSAGTSRDGEQYF.

This clone was observed a single time. V is TRBV27 and J is TRBJ1-1, with a possible D match to TRBD1 (6 bases). This CDR3 is 13 amino acids long. Trimming took off 4 bases at V and 3 bases at J, with 9 bases between the two ends. Germline assignment: CDR1 MNHEY and CDR2 SMNVEV (reference sequence). CDR3 in amino acids: CASSSHRDTEAFF. The CDR3 nucleotides read TGTGCCAGCAGTTCTCACAGGGACACTGAAGCTTTCTTT.

This rearrangement joins TRBV27 to TRBJ2-5; weak D call: TRBD2 (5 bases). The CDR3 length is 14 residues. Per germline, CDR1 MNHEY and CDR2 SMNVEV (reference sequence). With 2 bases removed from V and 5 bases from J, the gap between germline ends came to 12 bases. CDR3 nucleotides: TGTGCCAGCAGTTTAACGCGAGGCGGGGAGACCCAGTACTTC. This sequence encodes CASSLTRGGETQYF.

The gene calls are TRBV7-6 and TRBJ1-3; D is unresolved. Trimming removed 6 bases at V and 4 bases at J, with 16 bases between. The germline gives CDR1 SGHVS, CDR2 FNYEAQ. The CDR3 sequence is 15 residues long. Written as DNA, the CDR3 is TGTGCCAGCAGGCTCAACTCAGGTGGAGGAAACACCATATATTTT. Its protein product is CASRLNSGGGNTIYF.

The rearrangement links TRBV15 to TRBJ2-5, with a tentative D call TRBD2 (5 bases). The CDR3 length is 13 residues. From germline, CDR1 is LNHNV and CDR2 YYDKDF (reference sequence). Deletions cut 1 base from V and 3 bases from J, with 6 bases between. The CDR3 sequence: CATSRAGEETQYF. CDR3 in DNA: TGTGCCACCAGCAGAGCCGGGGAAGAGACCCAGTACTTC.

The CDR3 DNA reads as TGTGCCAGCAGCTTTACCGGGACAGGGGCTCCCACTGAAGCTTTCTTT. Protein sequence: CASSFTGTGAPTEAFF. The chain couples TRBV7-3 to TRBJ1-1; 10 bases fit TRBD1. Germline assignment: CDR1 SGHTA and CDR2 FQGTGA. The CDR3 is made up of 16 amino acids. V lost 3 bases to trimming and J lost 4 bases; unmatched junction nucleotides: 8.

V is TRBV29-1 and J is TRBJ2-6; D is undetermined. V lost 4 bases, J lost 0 bases, and 10 bases lay in between. This CDR3 region has 15 residues. CDR1 is SQVTM, CDR2 ANQGSEA, per germline. CDR3 residues: CSVAAQISGANVLTF. The CDR3 region has the DNA TGCAGCGTTGCAGCGCAGATCTCTGGGGCCAACGTCCTGACTTTC.